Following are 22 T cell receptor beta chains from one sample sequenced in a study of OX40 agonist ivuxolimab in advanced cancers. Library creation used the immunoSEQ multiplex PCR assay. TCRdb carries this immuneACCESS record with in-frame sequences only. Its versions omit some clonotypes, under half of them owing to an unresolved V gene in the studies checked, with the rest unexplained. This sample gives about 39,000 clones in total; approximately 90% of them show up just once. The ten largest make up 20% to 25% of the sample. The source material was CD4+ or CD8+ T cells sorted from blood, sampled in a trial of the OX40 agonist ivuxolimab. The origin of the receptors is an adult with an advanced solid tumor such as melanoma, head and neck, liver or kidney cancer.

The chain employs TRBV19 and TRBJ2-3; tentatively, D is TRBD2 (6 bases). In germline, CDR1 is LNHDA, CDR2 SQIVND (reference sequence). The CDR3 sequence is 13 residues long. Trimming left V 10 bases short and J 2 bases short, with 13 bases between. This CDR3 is CATSSVPTDTQYF. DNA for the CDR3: TGTGCCACCTCTAGCGTCCCCACAGATACGCAGTATTTT.

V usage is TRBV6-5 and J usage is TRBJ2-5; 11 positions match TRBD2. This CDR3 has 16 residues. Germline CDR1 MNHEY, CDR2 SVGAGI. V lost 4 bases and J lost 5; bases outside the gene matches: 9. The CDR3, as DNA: TGTGCCAGCAGTTTTTTAGCGGGAGGGCCAGGGGAGACCCAGTACTTC. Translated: CASSFLAGGPGETQYF.

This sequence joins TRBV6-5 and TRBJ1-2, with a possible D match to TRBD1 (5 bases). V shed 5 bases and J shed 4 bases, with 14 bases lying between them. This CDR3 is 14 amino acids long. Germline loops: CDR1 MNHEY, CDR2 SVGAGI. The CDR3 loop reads CASSRIGTLYGYTF. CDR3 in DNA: TGTGCCAGCAGTCGAATCGGGACTCTCTATGGCTACACCTTC.

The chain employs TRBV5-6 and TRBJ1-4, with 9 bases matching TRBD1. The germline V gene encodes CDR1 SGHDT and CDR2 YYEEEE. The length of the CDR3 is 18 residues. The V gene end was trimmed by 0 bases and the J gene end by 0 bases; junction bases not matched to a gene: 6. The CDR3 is CASSLATGGRATNEKLFF. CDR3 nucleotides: TGTGCCAGCAGCTTGGCAACAGGGGGCCGGGCAACTAATGAAAAACTGTTTTTT.

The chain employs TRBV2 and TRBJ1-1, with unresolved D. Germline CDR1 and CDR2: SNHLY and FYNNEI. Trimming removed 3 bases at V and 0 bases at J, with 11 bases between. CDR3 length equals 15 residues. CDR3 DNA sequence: TGTGCCAGCAGTGACTCGGGGAACATGAACACTGAAGCTTTCTTT. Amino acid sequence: CASSDSGNMNTEAFF. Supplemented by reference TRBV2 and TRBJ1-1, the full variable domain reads EPEVTQTPSHQVTQMGQEVILRCVPISNHLYFYWYRQILGQKVEFLVSFYNNEISEKSEIFDDQFSVERPDGSNFTLKIRSTKLEDSAMYFCASSDSGNMNTEAFFGQGTRLTVV.

The CDR3 spells CASSYQDTQYF. The CDR3 DNA reads as TGTGCCAGCAGTTACCAGGATACGCAGTATTTT. The genes are TRBV6-5 and TRBJ2-3; D not resolved. Germline V gene sequence: CDR1 MNHEY, CDR2 SVGAGI. The CDR3 consists of 11 residues. The V gene lost 2 bases and the J gene lost 6 bases, with 3 bases spanning the gap.

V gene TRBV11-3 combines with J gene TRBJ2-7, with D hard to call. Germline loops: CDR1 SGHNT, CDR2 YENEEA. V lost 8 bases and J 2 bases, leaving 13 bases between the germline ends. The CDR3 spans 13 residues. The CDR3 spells CASGLGRTYEQYF. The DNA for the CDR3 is TGTGCCAGCGGTTTGGGCCGGACCTACGAGCAGTACTTC.

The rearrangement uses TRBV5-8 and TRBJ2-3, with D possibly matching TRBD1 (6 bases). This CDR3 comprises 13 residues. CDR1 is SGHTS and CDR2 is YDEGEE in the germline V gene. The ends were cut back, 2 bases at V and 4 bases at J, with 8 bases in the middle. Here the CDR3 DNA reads TGTGCCAGCAGCTTCCGGACAGCAGATACGCAGTATTTT. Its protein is CASSFRTADTQYF.

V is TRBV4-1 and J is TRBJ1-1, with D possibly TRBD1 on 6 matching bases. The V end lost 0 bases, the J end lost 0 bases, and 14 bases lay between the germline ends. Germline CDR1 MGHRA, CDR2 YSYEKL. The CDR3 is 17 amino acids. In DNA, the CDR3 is TGCGCCAGCAGCCAAGAGTGGGGGCCGAGGATGAACACTGAAGCTTTCTTT. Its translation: CASSQEWGPRMNTEAFF.

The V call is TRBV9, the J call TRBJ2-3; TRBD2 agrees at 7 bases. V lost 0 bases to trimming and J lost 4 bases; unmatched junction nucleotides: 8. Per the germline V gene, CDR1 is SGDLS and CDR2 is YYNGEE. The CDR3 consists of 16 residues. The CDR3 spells CASSVEAGDVSDTQYF. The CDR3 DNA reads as TGTGCCAGCAGCGTAGAGGCGGGAGATGTCTCAGATACGCAGTATTTT.

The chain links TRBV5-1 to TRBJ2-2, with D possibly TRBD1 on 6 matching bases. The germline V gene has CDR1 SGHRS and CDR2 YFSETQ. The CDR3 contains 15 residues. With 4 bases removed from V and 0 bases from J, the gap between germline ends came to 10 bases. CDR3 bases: TGCGCCAGCAGCGCCGGACAGACGAACACCGGGGAGCTGTTTTTT. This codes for CASSAGQTNTGELFF.

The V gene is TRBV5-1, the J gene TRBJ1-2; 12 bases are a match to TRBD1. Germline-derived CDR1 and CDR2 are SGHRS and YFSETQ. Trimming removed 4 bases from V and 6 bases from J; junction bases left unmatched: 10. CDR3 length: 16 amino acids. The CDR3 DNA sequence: TGCGCCAGCAGCAAGACAACGGGACAGGGGGCCAATGGCTACACCTTC. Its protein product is CASSKTTGQGANGYTF. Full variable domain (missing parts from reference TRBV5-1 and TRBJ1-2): KAGVTQTPRYLIKTRGQQVTLSCSPISGHRSVSWYQQTPGQGLQFLFEYFSETQRNKGNFPGRFSGRQFSNSRSEMNVSTLELGDSALYLCASSKTTGQGANGYTFGSGTRLTVV.

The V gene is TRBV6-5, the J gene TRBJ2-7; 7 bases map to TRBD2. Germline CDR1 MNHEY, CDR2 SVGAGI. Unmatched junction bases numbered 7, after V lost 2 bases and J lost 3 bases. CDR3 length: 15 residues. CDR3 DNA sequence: TGTGCCAGCAGTTACGGGAGGGACCACGGCTACGAGCAGTACTTC. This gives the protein CASSYGRDHGYEQYF.

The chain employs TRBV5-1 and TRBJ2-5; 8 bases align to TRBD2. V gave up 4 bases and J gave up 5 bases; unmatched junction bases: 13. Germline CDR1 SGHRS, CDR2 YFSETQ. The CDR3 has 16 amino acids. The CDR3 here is CASSPTSGLVGETQYF. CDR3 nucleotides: TGCGCCAGCAGCCCAACTAGCGGCCTAGTTGGGGAGACCCAGTACTTC.

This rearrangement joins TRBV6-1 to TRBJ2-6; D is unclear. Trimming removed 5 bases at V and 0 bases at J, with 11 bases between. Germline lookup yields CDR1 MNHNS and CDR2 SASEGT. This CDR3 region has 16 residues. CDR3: CASSKGLGSGANVLTF. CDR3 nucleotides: TGTGCCAGCAGTAAAGGGCTAGGCTCTGGGGCCAACGTCCTGACTTTC.

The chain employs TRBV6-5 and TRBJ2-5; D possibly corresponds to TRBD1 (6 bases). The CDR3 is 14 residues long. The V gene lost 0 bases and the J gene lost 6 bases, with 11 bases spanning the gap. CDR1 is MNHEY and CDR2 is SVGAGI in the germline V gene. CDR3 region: CASSYSAGVQTQYF. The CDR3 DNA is TGTGCCAGCAGTTACTCGGCAGGGGTGCAGACCCAGTACTTC.

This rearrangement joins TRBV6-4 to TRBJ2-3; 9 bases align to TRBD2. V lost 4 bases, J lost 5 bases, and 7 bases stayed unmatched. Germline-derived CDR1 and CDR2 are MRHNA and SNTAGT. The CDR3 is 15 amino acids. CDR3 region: CASSVSGSEGDTQYF. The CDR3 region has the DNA TGTGCCAGCAGTGTTAGCGGGAGTGAGGGAGATACGCAGTATTTT.

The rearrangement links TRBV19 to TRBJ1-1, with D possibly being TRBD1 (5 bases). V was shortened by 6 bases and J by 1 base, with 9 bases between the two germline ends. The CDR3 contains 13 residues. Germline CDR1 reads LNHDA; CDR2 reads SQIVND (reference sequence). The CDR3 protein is CASRTGQNTEAFF. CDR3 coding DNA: TGTGCCAGTAGAACTGGACAGAACACTGAAGCTTTCTTT.

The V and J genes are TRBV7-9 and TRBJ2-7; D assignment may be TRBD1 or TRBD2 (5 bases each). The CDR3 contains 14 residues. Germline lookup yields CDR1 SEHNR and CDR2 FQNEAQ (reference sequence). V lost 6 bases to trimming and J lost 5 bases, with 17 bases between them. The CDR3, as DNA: TGTGCCAGCAGTCCTCGTGGGACCCGGGACGAGCAGTACTTC. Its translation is CASSPRGTRDEQYF.

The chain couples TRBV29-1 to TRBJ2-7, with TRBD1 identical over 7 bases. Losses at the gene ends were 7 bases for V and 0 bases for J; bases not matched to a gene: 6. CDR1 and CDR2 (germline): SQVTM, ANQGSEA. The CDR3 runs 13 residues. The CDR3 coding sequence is TGCAGCGCCCTCCGGGACAGCTCCTACGAGCAGTACTTC. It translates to CSALRDSSYEQYF.

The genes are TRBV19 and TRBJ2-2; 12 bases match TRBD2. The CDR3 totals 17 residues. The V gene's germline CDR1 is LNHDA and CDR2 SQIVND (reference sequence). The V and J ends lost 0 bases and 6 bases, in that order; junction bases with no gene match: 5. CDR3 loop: CASSIDPLAGGAGELFF. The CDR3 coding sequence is TGTGCCAGTAGTATAGATCCACTAGCGGGAGGTGCCGGGGAGCTGTTTTTT.

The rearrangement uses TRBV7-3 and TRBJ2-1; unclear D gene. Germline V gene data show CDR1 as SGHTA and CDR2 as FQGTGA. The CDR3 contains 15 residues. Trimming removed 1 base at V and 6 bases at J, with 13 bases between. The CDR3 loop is CASSLNMVTSNEQFF. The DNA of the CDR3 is TGTGCCAGCAGCTTAAATATGGTAACGTCCAATGAGCAGTTCTTC. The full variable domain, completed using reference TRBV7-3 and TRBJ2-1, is GAGVSQTPSNKVTEKGKYVELRCDPISGHTALYWYRQSLGQGPEFLIYFQGTGAADDSGLPNDRFFAVRPEGSVSTLKIQRTERGDSAVYLCASSLNMVTSNEQFFGPGTRLTVL.